This TCR beta chain appears in the sequencing data of a study of cytomegalovirus exposure and HLA in healthy donors. Looked up from germline, CDR1 is LGHNA and CDR2 is YSLEER. The CDR3 extends over 16 amino acids. Trimming removed 2 bases at V and 1 base at J, with 13 bases between. It was with 60 Vbeta and 13 Jbeta primers that the PCR ran. Method: immunoSEQ multiplex PCR; TCRdb's copy keeps in-frame clones and lacks some. Altogether some 160,000 clones are present, roughly 80% being singletons, with the ten largest covering around 5.8%. This chain links TRBV4-3 with TRBJ2-3, with TRBD1 as a possible D gene (6 bases). The sequenced sample consisted of PBMCs. The origin of this receptor is a male donor in good health and CMV-seropositive. The CDR3 DNA reads as TGCGCCAGCAGCCAATTACAGGGAGTGGGCACAGATACGCAGTATTTT. Residues: CASSQLQGVGTDTQYF.